The 4 T cell receptor beta chains reported below all come from one sample, sequenced in a study of T-cell reconstitution after alpha-beta-depleted transplantation in children. The TCRbeta library was prepared with unique molecular identifiers. TCRdb itself ran the PCR reads through MiXCR, one entry per CDR3 protein. The sample contains about 200,000 distinct CDR3 sequences, 6.6% of which appear only once. The source was PBMCs, collected before TCRalphabeta/CD19-depleted stem cell transplant. Receptors originate from a boy between 2 and 10 years old with acute lymphoblastic leukemia, due to receive a stem cell transplant.

This clonotype has just a few counts. The V gene is TRBV7-9, the J gene TRBJ2-2; maybe TRBD1 (6 bases). CDR3 size: 16 residues. Per germline, CDR1 SEHNR and CDR2 FQNEAQ (reference sequence). V was pared by 5 bases and J by 2 bases, with 15 bases between. The CDR3 region is CASSPWRTVNTGELFF. The DNA for the CDR3 is TGTGCCAGCAGCCCGTGGCGGACAGTTAACACCGGGGAGCTGTTTTTT.

There are many counts of this clonotype. This chain uses TRBV18 with TRBJ1-5, with 8 bases aligning to TRBD1. CDR1 and CDR2 from the germline V gene are KGHSH and LQKENI. V lost 6 bases, J lost 6 bases, and 7 bases stayed unmatched. The CDR3 totals 14 residues. The CDR3 bases are TGTGCCAGCTCGCAGGGGGCCCCTGGTCAGCCCCAGCATTTT. Amino acids: CASSQGAPGQPQHF.

This clonotype was picked up many times. The J gene is TRBJ2-1, the V gene TRBV2, with D tentatively TRBD2 (6 bases). The CDR3 contains 11 residues. V was shortened by 6 bases and J by 9 bases, with 9 bases between the two germline ends. Germline assignment: CDR1 SNHLY and CDR2 FYNNEI. CDR3 residues: CASREGLEQFF. The DNA of the CDR3 is TGTGCCAGCAGGGAGGGACTTGAGCAGTTCTTC.

The V and J genes are TRBV28 and TRBJ1-4, with D hard to call. Trimming removed 1 base at V and 7 bases at J, with 16 bases between. There are 16 residues in the CDR3. CDR1 is MDHEN and CDR2 is SYDVKM in the germline V gene. CDR3 DNA: TGTGCCAGCAGTTTATTATTAGGGCCCCGGGGTGAAAAACTGTTTTTT. This translates into CASSLLLGPRGEKLFF.